One and the same sample provided the 23 T cell receptor beta chains below, sequenced in a study of blood T cells in healthy people across ages (dated by TCRdb to between 2014 and 2016). Preparation of the library involved 5' RACE. This sample was sequenced with an Illumina HiSeq 2500. A second PCR of roughly 6 to 11 cycles was run with a J-beta primer mix and a sample-barcoded 5' primer. TCRdb reprocessed the public reads (quality trimming at Q25 with fastp, clone calling with MiXCR) and kept in-frame beta chains. All rows with the same CDR3 protein become a single entry with the most common DNA and genes. The sample records approximately 690,000 distinct CDR3 sequences, around 43% of which are singletons. The ten largest clones represent 30% of the sample. Sequenced sample: blood. The receptor set was obtained from a man of 80 years or more in good health.

The chain carries TRBV7-2 and TRBJ1-6, with D tentatively TRBD1 (6 bases). This CDR3 has 16 amino acids. V lost 2 bases and J 9 bases, leaving 17 bases between the germline ends. The germline CDR1 and CDR2 sequences are SGHTA and FQGNSA. The CDR3 protein is CASSLMAGGLRSPLHF. For the CDR3, the DNA is TGTGCCAGCAGCTTAATGGCGGGGGGGCTCCGTTCACCCCTCCACTTT.

The chain is built from TRBV4-2 and TRBJ2-7; possibly TRBD1 for D (5 bases). The CDR3 covers 15 residues. Trimming cost V 0 bases and J 2 bases, with 11 bases left between them. Germline V gives CDR1 LGHNA, CDR2 YNFKEQ. CDR3 in DNA: TGTGCCAGCAGCCAAGAAGGCGAAGGGGCCTACGAGCAGTACTTC. Its translation: CASSQEGEGAYEQYF.

This clonotype was counted between two and nine times. This chain uses TRBV7-8 with TRBJ2-7; D is unclear. Germline CDR1 reads SGHVS; CDR2 reads FQNEAQ. V lost 5 bases to trimming and J lost 6 bases, with 8 bases between them. This CDR3 is built from 11 residues. The CDR3 bases are TGTGCCAGCAGCACCCGAGCCGAGCAGTACTTC. Translation: CASSTRAEQYF.

This clonotype came up many times. The V and J genes are TRBV4-2 and TRBJ2-1; D gene ambiguous. The CDR3 extends over 14 amino acids. Trimming pared 0 bases from V and 6 bases from J, leaving 9 bases between. Per the germline V gene, CDR1 is LGHNA and CDR2 is YNFKEQ. The CDR3 DNA sequence: TGTGCCAGCAGCCAAGACCTCGGTCGCAATGAGCAGTTCTTC. Residues: CASSQDLGRNEQFF.

The chain is built from TRBV4-1 and TRBJ2-5; D not certain. The DNA matches TRBJ2-1 better at its end, which makes the J call doubtful. CDR1 is MGHRA and CDR2 is YSYEKL in the germline V gene. The CDR3 contains 14 residues. CDR3 nucleotides: TGCGCCAGCAGCCAGGCAGGACCCCAAGAGACCCAGTTCTTC. As protein: CASSQAGPQETQFF.

A few counts support this clonotype. The chain combines TRBV7-9 with TRBJ2-5; the D is unclear. Germline loops: CDR1 SEHNR, CDR2 FQNEAQ (reference sequence). This CDR3 contains 13 residues. The V and J ends lost 2 bases and 2 bases respectively, with 6 bases between them. CDR3 DNA sequence: TGTGCCAGCAGCTTAAGTCTTCAAGAGACCCAGTACTTC. Its protein is CASSLSLQETQYF.

The rearrangement links TRBV29-1 to TRBJ1-2; the match to TRBD1 covers 10 bases. With V trimmed by 8 bases and J by 6 bases, 12 bases remained unmatched. This CDR3 spans 14 amino acids. Germline V gene sequence: CDR1 SQVTM, CDR2 ANQGSEA. In nucleotides, the CDR3 is TGCAGCACTGAGGACGCAGGGACAGGGGATGGCTACACCTTC. It encodes CSTEDAGTGDGYTF.

This clonotype has only a few counts. CDR3 in DNA: TGCAGTGCTGGGGCGGGGGTGAACTACAATGAGCAGTACTTC. Protein: CSAGAGVNYNEQYF. The chain carries TRBV20-1 and TRBJ2-1, with TRBD2 matching 7 bases. The J call could be wrong; TRBJ2-7 is a better fit for the DNA end. The CDR3 runs 14 residues. CDR1 is DFQATT, CDR2 SNEGSKA, per germline (reference sequence).

This clonotype was found a few times. The chain joins TRBV14 to TRBJ1-2; tentative D call: TRBD1 (5 bases). Germline V gene sequence: CDR1 SGHDN, CDR2 FVKESK. Trimming left V 2 bases short and J 4 bases short, with 8 bases between. This CDR3 comprises 13 residues. This chain's CDR3 is CASSQQGIYGYTF. As DNA, the CDR3 is TGTGCCAGCAGCCAACAGGGTATCTATGGCTACACCTTC.

This clonotype has ten or more counts. The chain carries TRBV28 and TRBJ2-3; D may be TRBD2 (6 bases). The germline V gene has CDR1 MDHEN and CDR2 SYDVKM. The CDR3 sequence is 15 residues long. Trimming took off 4 bases at V and 5 bases at J, with 16 bases between the two ends. The CDR3 sequence is CASSSLGGAGDTQYF. As DNA, the CDR3 is TGTGCCAGCAGTTCCTTGGGCGGAGCGGGAGATACGCAGTATTTT.

A note on this clonotype: A much larger clone lies one base from this, so it may be a read error. The gene calls are TRBV27 and TRBJ2-5, with 10 nucleotides matching TRBD2. This CDR3 spans 16 amino acids. V was pared by 1 base and J by 11 bases, with 13 bases of the junction left unmatched. In germline, CDR1 is MNHEY, CDR2 SMNVEV (reference sequence). The CDR3 loop is CASSLYGLAVGNEQYF. In nucleotides, the CDR3 is TGTGCCAGCAGTTTATACGGACTAGCGGTGGGCAATGAGCAGTACTTC.

The chain joins TRBV20-1 to TRBJ2-1; 7 nucleotides agree with TRBD2. The V gene end was trimmed by 3 bases and the J gene end by 0 bases; junction bases not matched to a gene: 11. CDR1 is DFQATT, CDR2 SNEGSKA, per germline (reference sequence). This CDR3 is 17 amino acids long. The CDR3 protein is CSARGAAAGRSYNEQFF. CDR3 nucleotides: TGCAGTGCTAGGGGCGCGGCAGCGGGACGCTCCTACAATGAGCAGTTCTTC.

The rearrangement joins TRBV11-3 to TRBJ2-1; D not resolved. The CDR3 runs to 15 residues. Trimming removed 5 bases at V and 2 bases at J, with 13 bases between. The germline V gene has CDR1 SGHNT and CDR2 YENEEA. CDR3 region: CASSPQENTYNEQFF. The CDR3 DNA sequence: TGTGCCAGCAGCCCCCAGGAGAATACCTACAATGAGCAGTTCTTC.

This clonotype was found a few times. The V gene is TRBV30, the J gene TRBJ1-4; D gene uncertain. The germline V gene has CDR1 GTSNPN and CDR2 SVGIG (reference sequence). The CDR3 covers 15 residues. V shed 0 bases and J shed 0 bases, with 8 bases lying between them. DNA for the CDR3: TGTGCCTGGAGTGTAGGCGGCGCAACTAATGAAAAACTGTTTTTT. Its translation: CAWSVGGATNEKLFF.

V and J are TRBV7-8 and TRBJ1-6; D is uncertain. Per germline, CDR1 SGHVS and CDR2 FQNEAQ. V lost 0 bases to trimming and J lost 7 bases, with 10 bases between them. This CDR3 has 15 residues. The CDR3 protein is CASSLAPGNNSPLHF. The CDR3 region has the DNA TGTGCCAGCAGCTTAGCTCCCGGGAACAATTCACCCCTCCACTTT.

The V gene is TRBV4-3, the J gene TRBJ2-1; a weak D match, TRBD2 (5 bases). The DNA end is more similar to TRBJ2-7, so the J call may be wrong. The CDR3 runs 18 residues. The germline V gene encodes CDR1 LGHNA and CDR2 YSLEER. This CDR3 reads CASSQDPSIQSSYNEQYF. The CDR3 DNA sequence: TGCGCCAGCAGCCAGGACCCTAGCATCCAGAGCTCCTACAATGAGCAGTACTTC.

Concerning this clonotype: A read error is possible here, since a much larger clone lies one base away. V and J are TRBV6-1 and TRBJ2-1; 12 positions match TRBD2. The DNA end is more similar to TRBJ2-7, so the J call may be wrong. Germline CDR1 is MNHNS and CDR2 is SASEGT. This CDR3 has 17 residues. CDR3 region: CASSRPSGRAGYNEQYF. Here the CDR3 DNA reads TGTGCCAGCAGTCGACCTAGCGGGAGGGCCGGATACAATGAGCAGTACTTC.

With regard to this clonotype: Since a much larger clone is just one base distant, this may be a read error. This chain joins TRBV29-1 and TRBJ2-1, with D maybe TRBD2 (5 bases). Germline V gene data show CDR1 as SQVTM and CDR2 as ANQGSEA. V was cut by 1 base and J by 7 bases, with 11 bases left in between. This CDR3 comprises 13 residues. The CDR3 sequence: CSVEVVANNEQFF. The CDR3 DNA sequence: TGCAGCGTTGAAGTAGTAGCGAATAATGAGCAGTTCTTC.

The rearrangement uses TRBV15 and TRBJ2-1; weak D call: TRBD1 (6 bases). The CDR3 is made up of 14 amino acids. Germline-derived CDR1 and CDR2 are LNHNV and YYDKDF (reference sequence). V dropped 3 bases and J dropped 4 bases, with 10 bases sitting between them. The CDR3 is CATSRKGQYNEQFF. The CDR3, as DNA: TGTGCCACCAGCAGGAAGGGACAATACAATGAGCAGTTCTTC.

V gene TRBV13 combines with J gene TRBJ2-4; D may correspond to TRBD1 or TRBD2 (6 bases each). The J call is doubtful: the DNA matches TRBJ2-7 better. CDR1 is PRHDT, CDR2 FYEKMQ, per germline (reference sequence). This CDR3 comprises 15 residues. The chain's CDR3 is CASSLRGAGPYEQYF. In DNA, the CDR3 is TGTGCCAGCAGCTTAAGGGGGGCAGGGCCCTACGAGCAGTACTTC.

About this clonotype itself: Just one base apart from a much larger clone, this may be a read error. V gene TRBV20-1 combines with J gene TRBJ1-2; 7 bases align to TRBD1. V shed 6 bases, J shed 4 bases, and the junction held 11 bases outside the gene matches. This CDR3 has 14 residues. The germline V gene has CDR1 DFQATT and CDR2 SNEGSKA (reference sequence). In DNA, the CDR3 is TGCAGTGCACCCCCAGAGGGGGCGTCCTATGGCTACACCTTC. It encodes CSAPPEGASYGYTF.

The table lists this clonotype with many counts. The chain is built from TRBV29-1 and TRBJ1-4; D uncertain. There are 11 residues in the CDR3. Trimming left V 6 bases short and J 11 bases short, with 13 bases between. CDR1 SQVTM and CDR2 ANQGSEA come from the germline V gene. CDR3 in DNA: TGCAGCGTGGAGGACGGTAGTAAACTGTTTTTT. Its translation: CSVEDGSKLFF.

This chain links TRBV3-1 with TRBJ2-5; D not resolved. The CDR3 totals 15 residues. The germline V and J ends were trimmed by 4 bases and 1 base, with 13 bases remaining between them. CDR1 LGHDT and CDR2 YNNKEL come from the germline V gene (reference sequence). The CDR3 coding sequence is TGTGCCAGCAGCCCCAGAGGCGGTATCCAAGAGACCCAGTACTTC. This sequence encodes CASSPRGGIQETQYF.